The 28 T cell receptor beta chains below come from one sample, sequenced in a study of identical twins. MiXCR was run by TCRdb on the 5' RACE reads, yielding one entry per CDR3 protein. The sample has 350,000 to 600,000 distinct CDR3 sequences, 12% to 15% seen once. These sequences were also reported in another study, on yellow fever vaccine responses in identical twins.

The sequenced sample was CD4+ T cells sorted from blood. Every receptor here comes from a woman aged 18-29 years in good health.

This clonotype has more than one count but fewer than ten. The chain combines TRBV2 with TRBJ2-3; D possibly corresponds to TRBD1 (5 bases). CDR1 is SNHLY and CDR2 is FYNNEI in the germline V gene. V lost 7 bases and J lost 2, with 13 bases in between. This CDR3 has 14 residues. This CDR3 reads CASILTAYTDTQYF. The CDR3, as DNA: TGTGCCAGCATTCTGACAGCCTACACAGATACGCAGTATTTT. The full variable domain, rest sourced from reference TRBV2 and TRBJ2-3, is EPEVTQTPSHQVTQMGQEVILRCVPISNHLYFYWYRQILGQKVEFLVSFYNNEISEKSEIFDDQFSVERPDGSNFTLKIRSTKLEDSAMYFCASILTAYTDTQYFGPGTRLTVL.

This clonotype was counted a few times. This sequence joins TRBV9 and TRBJ2-3, with 7 bases lining up with TRBD1. V lost 5 bases and J lost 1; bases outside the gene matches: 7. This CDR3 is 15 amino acids long. CDR1 and CDR2 (germline): SGDLS, YYNGEE. This CDR3 reads CASSRDRAGTDTQYF. The CDR3 bases are TGTGCCAGCAGTCGTGACAGGGCCGGCACAGATACGCAGTATTTT.

CDR3 sequence reads: CASRPVLGQGAYEQYF. The DNA of the CDR3 is TGCGCCAGCAGGCCAGTCCTGGGACAGGGGGCCTACGAGCAGTACTTC. The chain has TRBV5-1 and TRBJ2-7; 11 bases are a match to TRBD1. The CDR3 runs 16 residues. CDR1 is SGHRS, CDR2 YFSETQ, per germline. With 5 bases clipped from V and 2 bases from J, the junction kept 9 bases outside the gene matches.

This clonotype has more than one count but fewer than ten. This sequence joins TRBV7-9 and TRBJ2-3, with D possibly TRBD1 on 5 matching bases. This CDR3 is 13 amino acids long. Trimming took off 6 bases at V and 0 bases at J, with 7 bases between the two ends. Germline assignment: CDR1 SEHNR and CDR2 FQNEAQ (reference sequence). This chain's CDR3 is CASRWGSTDTQYF. CDR3 sequence (DNA): TGTGCCAGCAGGTGGGGCAGCACAGATACGCAGTATTTT. The full variable domain, in which reference TRBV7-9 and TRBJ2-3 provide the parts outside the CDR3, is DTGVSQNPRHKITKRGQNVTFRCDPISEHNRLYWYRQTLGQGPEFLTYFQNEAQLEKSRLLSDRFSAERPKGSFSTLEIQRTEQGDSAMYLCASRWGSTDTQYFGPGTRLTVL.

This chain joins TRBV25-1 and TRBJ2-5; no clear D gene. There are 13 residues in the CDR3. Germline loops: CDR1 MGHDK, CDR2 SYGVNS. V was pared by 6 bases and J by 1 base, with 9 bases between. The CDR3 here is CASSIVPQETQYF. The CDR3 region has the DNA TGTGCCAGCAGCATAGTCCCCCAAGAGACCCAGTACTTC.

This clonotype was counted between two and nine times. This chain joins TRBV5-6 and TRBJ1-1; D remains ambiguous. Trimming removed 5 bases from V and 3 bases from J, with 8 bases in between. Germline lookup yields CDR1 SGHDT and CDR2 YYEEEE. The CDR3 totals 12 residues. In nucleotides, the CDR3 is TGTGCCAGCAGAGGGTATCACACTGAAGCTTTCTTT. It yields the protein CASRGYHTEAFF.

This chain's CDR3 is CASSRGTYTDTQYF. The CDR3 region has the DNA TGTGCCAGCAGTCGAGGGACTTACACAGATACGCAGTATTTT. V is TRBV12-3 or TRBV12-4 and J is TRBJ2-3, with D possibly being TRBD2 (6 bases). The V end lost 5 bases, the J end lost 2 bases, and 11 bases lay between the germline ends. CDR3 length equals 14 residues.

In its sample, this clonotype was seen a few times. The chain joins TRBV6-1 to TRBJ2-5; D may be TRBD1 or TRBD2 (5 bases each). CDR1 and CDR2 (germline): MNHNS, SASEGT. The CDR3 runs to 14 residues. V was shortened by 6 bases and J by 9 bases, with 20 bases between the two germline ends. The CDR3 DNA is TGTGCCAGCAGCCCCACTAGGGTCAGGGCGGCCCAGTACTTC. This encodes CASSPTRVRAAQYF.

The chain combines TRBV28 with TRBJ1-2; maybe TRBD1 (6 bases). Trimming stripped 5 bases from V and 3 bases from J, with 16 bases between. The CDR3 is made up of 15 amino acids. Germline CDR1 reads MDHEN; CDR2 reads SYDVKM. Written as DNA, the CDR3 is TGTGCCAGCAGTAGCCTAGGTTCAGGGGACTATGGCTACACCTTC. It yields the protein CASSSLGSGDYGYTF.

The table lists this clonotype with many counts. The V gene is TRBV5-5, the J gene TRBJ2-1, with no clear D. Germline-derived CDR1 and CDR2 are SGHKS and YYEKEE (reference sequence). V lost 0 bases and J 12 bases, leaving 16 bases between the germline ends. This CDR3 is built from 14 residues. CDR3 nucleotide sequence: TGTGCCAGCAGCTTGGTATGGCAGTCCCCAGGGCAGTTCTTC. Its translation: CASSLVWQSPGQFF.

The chain has TRBV27 and TRBJ2-5; TRBD2 aligns across 9 bases. CDR1 is MNHEY and CDR2 is SMNVEV in the germline V gene (reference sequence). The length of the CDR3 is 14 residues. V shed 3 bases and J 4 bases; nucleotides not matched to a gene: 3. This CDR3 is CASSFLAGRETQYF. The CDR3 coding sequence is TGTGCCAGCAGTTTCCTAGCGGGAAGAGAGACCCAGTACTTC.

The chain is built from TRBV18 and TRBJ2-1, with a tentative D call TRBD2 (5 bases). CDR3 length: 17 residues. Germline V gene lookup returns CDR1 KGHSH and CDR2 LQKENI. Between the trimmed V and J ends, which lost 3 bases and 12 bases, there was a span of 27 bases. The CDR3 region has the DNA TGTGCCAGCTCACCCGCTCCCGCAACAGCACTCATACGGGGGCAGTTCTTC. This codes for CASSPAPATALIRGQFF.

The J gene is TRBJ1-1, the V gene TRBV20-1; D unclear. CDR1 and CDR2 (germline): DFQATT, SNEGSKA (reference sequence). Trimming shortened V by 5 bases and J by 3 bases, and 7 bases separated the two germline ends. This CDR3 region has 11 residues. In DNA, the CDR3 is TGCAGTGCTCGGCAGGACACTGAAGCTTTCTTT. This sequence encodes CSARQDTEAFF.

The chain is built from TRBV4-3 and TRBJ2-5; 9 nucleotides align to TRBD1. V shed 3 bases, J shed 3 bases, and the junction held 2 bases outside the gene matches. Germline V gene lookup returns CDR1 LGHNA and CDR2 YSLEER. The CDR3 spans 14 residues. The CDR3 here is CASSHGQGKETQYF. CDR3 DNA: TGCGCCAGCAGCCACGGACAGGGGAAAGAGACCCAGTACTTC.

This chain links TRBV5-6 with TRBJ2-5; D is possibly TRBD2 (5 bases). The CDR3 has 12 amino acids. V gave up 1 base and J gave up 7 bases, with 8 bases separating them. The germline V gene has CDR1 SGHDT and CDR2 YYEEEE. CDR3: CASSLWAGTQYF. CDR3 DNA sequence: TGTGCCAGCAGCTTGTGGGCGGGGACCCAGTACTTC.

This clonotype turned up a few times. The rearrangement joins TRBV7-3 to TRBJ2-1; 8 positions agree with TRBD2. Trimming removed 5 bases from V and 4 bases from J; junction bases left unmatched: 7. The CDR3 runs to 15 residues. Germline CDR1 is SGHTA and CDR2 is FQGTGA. The CDR3 here is CASSTSGGPYNEQFF. CDR3 DNA sequence: TGTGCCAGCAGCACCAGCGGGGGCCCATACAATGAGCAGTTCTTC.

About this clonotype itself: One end of the junction is discordant with germline, which a read error may explain. The CDR3 nucleotides read TGTGACAGCGAAAAACTGTTTTTT. It codes for CDSEKLFF. The rearrangement uses TRBV27 and TRBJ1-4, with D unresolved. The CDR3 is made up of 8 amino acids. In germline, CDR1 is MNHEY, CDR2 SMNVEV (reference sequence). Drawing the rest from reference TRBV27 and TRBJ1-4, the complete variable domain is EAQVTQNPRYLITVTGKKLTVTCSQNMNHEYMSWYRQDPGLGLRQIYYSMNVEVTDKGDVPEGYKVSRKEKRNFPLILESPSPNQTSLYFCDSEKLFFGSGTQLSVL.

This clonotype was recorded a few times. The rearrangement uses TRBV14 and TRBJ2-7, with 8 bases fitting TRBD1. Unmatched junction bases numbered 6, after V lost 3 bases and J lost 2 bases. This CDR3 comprises 15 residues. Looked up from germline, CDR1 is SGHDN and CDR2 is FVKESK. This CDR3 reads CASSHLGTGAYEQYF. CDR3 sequence (DNA): TGTGCCAGCAGCCATTTGGGGACAGGCGCCTACGAGCAGTACTTC. Full variable domain (remainder filled in from reference TRBV14 and TRBJ2-7): EAGVTQFPSHSVIEKGQTVTLRCDPISGHDNLYWYRRVMGKEIKFLLHFVKESKQDESGMPNNRFLAERTGGTYSTLKVQPAELEDSGVYFCASSHLGTGAYEQYFGPGTRLTVT.

This clonotype was observed a few times. V gene TRBV7-9 combines with J gene TRBJ2-3; TRBD2 might be the D (5 bases). Per germline, CDR1 SEHNR and CDR2 FQNEAQ (reference sequence). Deletions cut 3 bases from V and 7 bases from J, with 8 bases between. The CDR3 totals 12 residues. CDR3 coding DNA: TGTGCCAGCAGCTTTCCCGGGAATACGCAGTATTTT. Residues: CASSFPGNTQYF.

Worth noting for this clonotype: The junction departs from germline at one end; a sequencing error may be responsible. V usage is TRBV15 and J usage is TRBJ2-7, with a possible D match to TRBD1 (6 bases). The CDR3 has 14 residues. Germline V gene lookup returns CDR1 LNHNV and CDR2 YYDKDF (reference sequence). The CDR3 coding sequence is TGTGCCACCAGCAGATTGGACAGCTCCTACGAGCAGCACTTC. Protein: CATSRLDSSYEQHF.

The chain links TRBV25-1 to TRBJ2-2; D is unclear. The CDR3 length is 16 residues. The V and J ends lost 3 bases and 4 bases respectively, with 15 bases between them. From germline, CDR1 is MGHDK and CDR2 SYGVNS. The CDR3 nucleotides read TGTGCCAGCAGTGATAATAAGGGATGGGGCACCGGGGAGCTGTTTTTT. Protein product: CASSDNKGWGTGELFF.

This clonotype has a handful of counts. The rearrangement joins TRBV7-2 to TRBJ2-3; the match to TRBD2 covers 15 bases. CDR1 and CDR2 (germline): SGHTA, FQGNSA. This CDR3 contains 17 residues. V shed 5 bases, J shed 6 bases, and the junction held 9 bases outside the gene matches. The CDR3 here is CASSPGTSGRFGDTQYF. In DNA, the CDR3 is TGTGCCAGCAGCCCCGGGACTAGCGGGAGGTTTGGGGATACGCAGTATTTT.

This clonotype has more than one count but fewer than ten. This chain uses TRBV10-3 with TRBJ2-7, with 12 bases fitting TRBD1. Germline trimming cut 6 bases from V and 4 bases from J; bases unmatched to any gene: 7. Looked up from germline, CDR1 is ENHRY and CDR2 is SYGVKD. This CDR3 is 15 amino acids long. The CDR3 DNA is TGTGCCATCAGCGAGGAGGGACAGGGGGCATACGAGCAGTACTTC. Amino acids: CAISEEGQGAYEQYF.

V usage is TRBV6-2 or TRBV6-3 and J usage is TRBJ2-6, with 8 bases lining up with TRBD1. The CDR3 has 15 amino acids. In germline, CDR1 is MNHEY, CDR2 SVGEGT. V lost 6 bases, J lost 3 bases, and 4 bases stayed unmatched. DNA for the CDR3: TGTGCCAGCAGAAAAGGACAGGGTGGGGCCAACGTCCTGACTTTC. Its protein is CASRKGQGGANVLTF.

V is TRBV5-1 and J is TRBJ2-3; D not certain. The germline V gene has CDR1 SGHRS and CDR2 YFSETQ. CDR3 length: 13 amino acids. V was pared by 5 bases and J by 1 base, with 8 bases between. The CDR3 coding sequence is TGCGCCAGCAGGGTGTCCGGCACAGATACGCAGTATTTT. This codes for CASRVSGTDTQYF.

This clonotype was seen only a few times. This chain links TRBV7-9 with TRBJ2-7, with D maybe TRBD1 (6 bases). Germline loops: CDR1 SEHNR, CDR2 FQNEAQ (reference sequence). Trimming took 2 bases from V and 5 from J, leaving 13 bases between them. This CDR3 is built from 14 residues. This CDR3 reads CASSLTGTIHEQYF. CDR3 sequence (DNA): TGTGCCAGCAGCTTAACTGGGACAATCCACGAGCAGTACTTC.

The chain is built from TRBV4-2 and TRBJ2-7, with 13 positions matching TRBD2. This CDR3 comprises 16 residues. Trimming took 2 bases from V and 5 from J; bases not matched to a gene: 6. Germline assignment: CDR1 LGHNA and CDR2 YNFKEQ. The DNA for the CDR3 is TGTGCCAGCAGCCAACCTGGACTAGCGGGGGTGAACGAGCAGTACTTC. This translates into CASSQPGLAGVNEQYF.

The genes are TRBV6-1 and TRBJ1-2; D unresolved. Deletions cut 5 bases from V and 2 bases from J, with 9 bases between. This CDR3 region has 13 residues. The germline gives CDR1 MNHNS, CDR2 SASEGT. CDR3 amino acids: CASSPAGNYGYTF. CDR3 sequence (DNA): TGTGCCAGCAGTCCAGCAGGAAACTATGGCTACACCTTC.